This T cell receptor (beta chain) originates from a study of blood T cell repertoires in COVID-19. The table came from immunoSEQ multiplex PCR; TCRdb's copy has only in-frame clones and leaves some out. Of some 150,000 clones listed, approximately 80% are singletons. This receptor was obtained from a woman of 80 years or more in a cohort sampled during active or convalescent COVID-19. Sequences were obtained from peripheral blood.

This chain's CDR3 is CASSRQGITDTQYF. The CDR3, as DNA: TGTGCCAGCAGTCGACAGGGGATAACAGATACGCAGTATTTT. The J gene is TRBJ2-3, the V gene TRBV28; TRBD1 aligns across 8 bases. Germline V gene data show CDR1 as MDHEN and CDR2 as SYDVKM. This CDR3 has 14 amino acids. Unmatched junction bases numbered 4, after V lost 5 bases and J lost 3 bases.